These 11 T cell receptor beta chains were all obtained from the same sample, sequenced in a study of regulatory T cells in long-lasting Graves disease. TCR beta libraries were built with iRepertoire HTBI primers and Arm-PCR of CDR3 regions. TCRdb re-derived calls from the multiplex PCR reads in MiXCR, one entry per CDR3 protein. The sample records a few hundred thousand distinct CDR3 sequences, 14% being singletons. Time point denoted: newly diagnosed GD, antithyroid drugs for less than 3 months. With RNA extracted from PBMCs as input, the TCR library was made. In addition, the sample was reused for a study of T cells in Graves' hyperthyroidism and ophthalmopathy.

This material consisted of peripheral blood mononuclear cells (PBMCs), taken at new diagnosis, from a patient treated with antithyroid drugs. The receptors derive from a woman between 45 and 65 years old with Graves disease.

In this sample, this clonotype turned up many times. The chain combines TRBV12-3 or TRBV12-4 with TRBJ1-1; maybe TRBD1 (6 bases). Trimming removed 5 bases from V and 1 base from J, with 23 bases in between. CDR3 length: 18 residues. Here the CDR3 DNA reads TGTGCCAGCAGTCGACTCTTCCTAAACAGGGACGGGAACACTGAAGCTTTCTTT. Encoded protein: CASSRLFLNRDGNTEAFF.

This clonotype came up many times. J is TRBJ2-2 and V is TRBV2, with a tentative D call TRBD1 (5 bases). The ends were cut back, 6 bases at V and 2 bases at J, with 7 bases in the middle. Per germline, CDR1 SNHLY and CDR2 FYNNEI. This CDR3 region has 13 residues. In nucleotides, the CDR3 is TGTGCCAGCAGAACAGGAAACACCGGGGAGCTGTTTTTT. Encoded protein: CASRTGNTGELFF.

This clonotype was observed many times. The CDR3 region is CASSSGASHEQFF. In nucleotides, the CDR3 is TGTGCCAGCAGTAGCGGAGCATCCCATGAGCAGTTCTTC. The chain employs TRBV2 and TRBJ2-1; maybe TRBD2 (5 bases). V gave up 5 bases and J gave up 8 bases, with 13 bases separating them. The CDR3 covers 13 residues. CDR1 and CDR2 from the germline V gene are SNHLY and FYNNEI.

At least ten counts were recorded for this clonotype. The chain couples TRBV2 to TRBJ2-4; possibly TRBD2 for D (5 bases). The CDR3 runs 16 residues. Germline assignment: CDR1 SNHLY and CDR2 FYNNEI. V lost 5 bases to trimming and J lost 3 bases, with 17 bases between them. Here the CDR3 DNA reads TGTGCCAGCAGTCCAGAGGGCCGAGGGTACAAAAACATTCAGTACTTC. It yields the protein CASSPEGRGYKNIQYF.

At least ten counts were recorded for this clonotype. The V call is TRBV3-1, the J call TRBJ1-1, with a tentative D call TRBD1 (5 bases). The CDR3 is 12 amino acids. The germline V and J ends were trimmed by 1 base and 8 bases, with 8 bases remaining between them. CDR1 LGHDT and CDR2 YNNKEL come from the germline V gene (reference sequence). The CDR3 is CASSQVGTEAFF. CDR3 DNA sequence: TGTGCCAGCAGCCAAGTAGGGACGGAAGCTTTCTTT.

In its sample, this clonotype was seen many times. The chain carries TRBV30 and TRBJ1-2; 7 nucleotides align to TRBD1. V dropped 7 bases and J dropped 2; count of bases not matched to a gene: 1. The V gene's germline CDR1 is GTSNPN and CDR2 SVGIG (reference sequence). The CDR3 is made up of 11 amino acids. CDR3 in amino acids: CASRGNYGYTF. The CDR3 DNA sequence: TGTGCCTCCAGGGGGAACTATGGCTACACCTTC.

This clonotype occurred many times. The V call is TRBV28, the J call TRBJ1-1; the D is unclear. V was pared by 3 bases and J by 1 base, with 21 bases between. Germline CDR1 reads MDHEN; CDR2 reads SYDVKM. This CDR3 is 18 amino acids long. CDR3: CASSFWLSAVGANTEAFF. CDR3 nucleotide sequence: TGTGCCAGCAGTTTCTGGTTGAGTGCTGTGGGAGCGAACACTGAAGCTTTCTTT.

The chain carries TRBV18 and TRBJ1-1; D is uncertain. V was shortened by 4 bases and J by 2 bases, with 11 bases between the two germline ends. This CDR3 comprises 14 residues. Germline V gene lookup returns CDR1 KGHSH and CDR2 LQKENI. The CDR3 loop reads CASSQRQPNTEAFF. CDR3 sequence (DNA): TGTGCCAGCTCACAAAGGCAGCCCAACACTGAAGCTTTCTTT. Full variable domain (remainder filled in from reference TRBV18 and TRBJ1-1): NAGVMQNPRHLVRRRGQEARLRCSPMKGHSHVYWYRQLPEEGLKFMVYLQKENIIDESGMPKERFSAEFPKEGPSILRIQQVVRGDSAAYFCASSQRQPNTEAFFGQGTRLTVV.

Note on this clonotype: A much bigger clone sits one base away, suggesting this may be a read error. V usage is TRBV20-1 and J usage is TRBJ2-1; 10 bases map to TRBD2. The CDR3 contains 14 residues. Germline assignment: CDR1 DFQATT and CDR2 SNEGSKA (reference sequence). V lost 4 bases to trimming and J lost 9 bases; unmatched junction nucleotides: 9. The CDR3 nucleotides are TGCAGTGCTATTAGGCTAGCGGGAGTAAGTGAGCAGTTCTTC. This encodes CSAIRLAGVSEQFF.

This clonotype was counted between two and nine times. V is TRBV19 and J is TRBJ1-1; D not certain. Trimming left V 1 base short and J 1 base short, with 10 bases between. This CDR3 has 15 amino acids. The germline V gene has CDR1 LNHDA and CDR2 SQIVND (reference sequence). The CDR3 sequence is CASSIAAQPNTEAFF. The CDR3 DNA sequence: TGTGCCAGTAGTATAGCGGCCCAGCCGAACACTGAAGCTTTCTTT. Complete variable domain (other parts from reference TRBV19 and TRBJ1-1): DGGITQSPKYLFRKEGQNVTLSCEQNLNHDAMYWYRQDPGQGLRLIYYSQIVNDFQKGDIAEGYSVSREKKESFPLTVTSAQKNPTAFYLCASSIAAQPNTEAFFGQGTRLTVV.

The V call is TRBV14, the J call TRBJ1-6; possible D gene TRBD1, 5 bases. Germline-derived CDR1 and CDR2 are SGHDN and FVKESK. The CDR3 length is 14 residues. V lost 1 base, J lost 6 bases, and 7 bases lay in between. CDR3 in DNA: TGTGCCAGCAGCCAAGTGGGGCTTAATTCACCCCTCCACTTT. Translated: CASSQVGLNSPLHF.